Sequencing of this T cell receptor beta chain was carried out in a study of blood T cell repertoires in COVID-19. Study as a whole: T cells, B-cell-depleted T cells, or PBMCs provided the cDNA or gDNA that served as material.

Patients of the Seattle cohort, enrolled during active infection, were followed longitudinally. Original processing notes: Amplifying reference gene primers gave estimates of nucleated cell counts. Clones were sequenced by immunoSEQ multiplex PCR, and TCRdb holds only the in-frame ones, with some missing. V and J calls and clone size are given by that table; D and trimming were obtained from the DNA. Here the sample spans some 110,000 clones, about 74% being singletons. Germline CDR1 reads MNHEY; CDR2 reads SVGEGT. V trimming: 1 base; J trimming: 3 bases; junction bases outside the gene matches: 1. The CDR3 runs to 15 residues.

This rearrangement joins TRBV6-2 or TRBV6-3 to TRBJ2-5; TRBD2 agrees at 11 bases. The sample consisted of peripheral blood. The receptor was isolated from a man older than 75 with COVID-19, enrolled during active disease. The CDR3 loop reads CASSYFSGREETQYF. DNA for the CDR3: TGTGCCAGCAGTTACTTTAGCGGGAGGGAAGAGACCCAGTACTTC.